This T cell receptor (beta chain) was sequenced in a study of Ad26.COV2.S vaccination and SARS-CoV-2 variants. Across the whole study: By the intramuscular route, Ad26.COV2.S was given once, or twice 56 days apart. Study-wide results and caveats: Vaccine recipients showed a spike-specific TCR breadth that was higher than in placebo recipients.

Germline V lookup: CDR1 GTSNPN, CDR2 SVGIG (reference sequence). The CDR3 sequence is 13 residues long. Trimming shortened V by 4 bases and J by 1 base, and 9 bases separated the two germline ends. Only in-frame clones appear in the TCRdb table, and some are missing; sequencing was by immunoSEQ multiplex PCR. This sample yields roughly 420,000 clones, of which 89% are seen a single time; about 2.7% belongs to the top ten. With respect to this clone: The antigen remains unidentified.

The treatment denotes: about 20 received Ad26.COV2.S at low or high dose, single or two shots; a few received placebo; per-sample allocation not given. Sampling was performed 63 days after the first vaccine or placebo injection. The sequencing used peripheral blood, collected in a trial of Ad26.COV2.S vaccine versus placebo. The sequence derives from a person between 18 and 65 years old who received the Ad26.COV2.S COVID-19 vaccine or a placebo. The J gene is TRBJ2-3, the V gene TRBV30, with D perhaps TRBD1 (5 bases). The CDR3 region has the DNA TGTGCCTGGAACTTAGGGGGCACAGATACGCAGTATTTT. This encodes CAWNLGGTDTQYF. Combining the CDR3 with reference TRBV30 and TRBJ2-3 gives the whole variable domain SQTIHQWPATLVQPVGSPLSLECTVEGTSNPNLYWYRQAAGRGLQLLFYSVGIGQISSEVPQNLSASRPQDRQFILSSKKLLLSDSGFYLCAWNLGGTDTQYFGPGTRLTVL.